This TCR beta chain appears in the sequencing data of a study of T cell repertoires in ileal Crohn's disease (dated by TCRdb to about 2019). The study in broad terms: At the time of surgery, 35% to 40% of patients were active smokers, and the median duration of disease was 7.9 years. All patients had surgery for a complication: stricturing disease in 61% and penetrating disease in about 39%. Roughly half of the patients were given postoperative therapy, with roughly 20 on anti-TNF agents and about a dozen on thiopurines. The TCR repertoire was analysed in approximately 61 patients with Crohn's disease drawn from a prospective multicentre cohort. The study was conducted in parallel with a multicentre cohort built to find predictors of early endoscopic recurrence after ileocolonic resection. A Rutgeerts score above i0 was used to define endoscopic postoperative recurrence. A total of around 170 mucosal samples from roughly 60 patients were sequenced, collected from several sites on the surgical specimen as well as at postoperative endoscopy. Here is what the overall study found, with its caveats: Mucosal CD4 and CD8 T cells were sorted and sequenced only in a subgroup of patients, whose size was not stated. Higher percentages of high-frequency clones at the time of surgery were linked to endoscopic recurrence, and every patient with clonality above 26.8% (18/57) had recurrence. Compared with non-smokers, patients who were active smokers at surgery showed a significantly higher proportion of clonal expansions (25.9% vs 17.9%, p=0.02). Sorted CD8 T cells carried more high-frequency clones than CD4 T cells, suggesting mucosal expansions were mainly CD8.

From the germline V gene, CDR1 is ENHRY and CDR2 is SYGVKD. Reading from cysteine to phenylalanine, the CDR3 counts 13 amino acids. Just the 39-base CDR3 DNA is kept, in frame starting at base 1. V loses 6 bases, J loses 2 bases, and the germline ends lie 11 bases apart. Roughly 550 nanograms of biopsy DNA per sample were submitted for commercial TCRB immunosequencing. Adaptive Biotechnology amplified the CDR3 regions from genomic DNA with a two-step multiplex PCR designed to control amplification bias. The first PCR used primers for every V and J gene segment; the second PCR added barcodes and Illumina adapters. CDR3 libraries were sequenced using an Illumina instrument. The paper's data handling went like this. The analysis used both the pipelines supplied by the vendor and custom analysis of the raw data in R/Bioconductor with R version 3.3.0. Clonality, ranging from 0 to 1, was calculated as the inverse of the normalised Shannon entropy of all productive clones. High-frequency clones were defined as the share of the repertoire taken up by the top 100 clones, keeping only clones that passed a 95% confidence test. The Simpson index measured repertoire diversity, and the Morisita-Horn index measured overlap between samples. What TCRdb holds here is the immuneACCESS table cut down to in-frame rearrangements. Part of the clones is not present; checked against another copy, under half of the missing clones reflect an unresolved V gene, and the others are unexplained. V, J and clone size are taken as reported in that table, and D and trimming were inferred from the DNA itself. The sample table shows around 8,000 clones, and over 75% are seen once. The top ten clones comprise approximately 8.4% of the sample.

With respect to this clone: This clone's antigen is unknown. The record has no base qualities; no much larger clone is one base away.

To be eligible, patients had to be adults with ileal or ileocolonic Crohn's disease and an indication for ileocolonic resection. Whole ileal mucosal biopsies were stored frozen at -80°C before DNA extraction. Genomic DNA was isolated from frozen whole biopsies using a TRizol-based method, and the DNA was quantified with a NanoDrop 2000 spectrophotometer. This chain joins TRBV10-3 to TRBJ2-7, with TRBD1 as a weak D call on 5 bases. The TCR originated in an adult with Crohn's disease. Sequenced input: ileal tissue. The nucleotides read TGTGCCATCAGGCAGACAGTTACCTACGAGCAGTACTTC. Its coded protein is CAIRQTVTYEQYF.